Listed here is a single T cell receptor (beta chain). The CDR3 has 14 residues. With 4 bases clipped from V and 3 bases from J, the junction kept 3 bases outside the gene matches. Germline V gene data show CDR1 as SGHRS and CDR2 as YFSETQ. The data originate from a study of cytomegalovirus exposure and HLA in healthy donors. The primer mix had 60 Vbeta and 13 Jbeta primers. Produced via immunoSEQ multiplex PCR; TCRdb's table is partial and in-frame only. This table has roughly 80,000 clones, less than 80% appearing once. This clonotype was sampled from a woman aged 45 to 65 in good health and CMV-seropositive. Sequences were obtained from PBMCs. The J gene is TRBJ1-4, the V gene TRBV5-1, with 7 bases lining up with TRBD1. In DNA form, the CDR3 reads TGCGCCAGCAGCCCGACAGGGTCTAATGAAAAACTGTTTTTT. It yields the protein CASSPTGSNEKLFF.